The present T cell receptor beta chain was sequenced within a study of cytotoxic CD8 clonotypes in ibrutinib-treated CLL. Across the whole study: Response specimens were obtained following a median treatment duration of approximately 12 months, with a range of 6 to 36. The sample average was about 260,000 productive templates and fewer than 95,000 productive rearrangements. Study results and caveats: Clonality, elevated at ibrutinib response, dropped back toward baseline at progression.

As concerns this clone: The target antigen is unknown.

Assay used: immunoSEQ multiplex PCR; TCRdb lists only in-frame clones, some missing. In the table there are 55,000 to 85,000 clones, 90% of which are singletons. The CDR3 runs to 13 residues. Looked up from germline, CDR1 is MDHEN and CDR2 is SYDVKM. Trimming left V 5 bases short and J 3 bases short, with 11 bases between. The TCR originated in a human donor with chronic lymphocytic leukemia. The chain links TRBV28 to TRBJ2-7; a possible D gene is TRBD1 (5 bases). Sample: PBMCs, taken after 12 months of ibrutinib treatment. The CDR3 bases are TGTGCCAGCAGTGACAGCCCCGTCTACGAGCAGTACTTC. Translated: CASSDSPVYEQYF.